This entry is about one TCR beta chain. Its antigen is undetermined. Data came from immunoSEQ multiplex PCR; TCRdb stores just in-frame clones and leaves some out. The sample records about 2.5 million clones, 85% to 95% being singletons. Germline values: CDR1 SGDLS, CDR2 YYNGEE. V trimming: 4 bases; J trimming: 4 bases; junction bases outside the gene matches: 8. This CDR3 has 15 residues. This sample stems from a study of shared clonotypes between healthy human individuals. Study results and caveats: Against clonotypes common to all four donors, non-shared ones had lower generation probabilities.

This TCR derives from a young man in good health. Some clones in this sample may be carry-over from other donors' samples. Input material: naive CD4+ T cells from PBMCs. Subset described: CD45RA+ positively selected. The chain carries TRBV9 and TRBJ1-1; 9 bases map to TRBD1. For the CDR3, the DNA is TGTGCCAGCAGCATTCTGGGACAGGGAAGCACTGAAGCTTTCTTT. Translating gives CASSILGQGSTEAFF.